This TCR beta chain originates from a study of blood T cell repertoires in COVID-19. Assay: immunoSEQ multiplex PCR; the TCRdb copy retains only in-frame clones and omits some. The sample lists roughly 250,000 clones, roughly 88% occurring once. The study recruited people aged about 18 to 89 years across about two dozen US areas. Germline-derived CDR1 and CDR2 are ENHRY and SYGVKD. The CDR3 has 14 amino acids. The ends lost 7 bases at V and 6 bases at J; junction bases unmatched: 10. The sample taken for sequencing was PBMCs or T cells enriched from blood (not recorded which). The gene calls are TRBV10-3 and TRBJ1-1; TRBD1 agrees at 8 bases. The TCR sequence derives from a woman in her twenties or thirties who had recovered from COVID-19. The CDR3 is CAINQDRAGAEAFF. In nucleotides, the CDR3 is TGTGCCATCAATCAGGACAGGGCCGGGGCTGAAGCTTTCTTT.